These 13 T cell receptor beta chains were all obtained from the same sample, sequenced in a study of T cells in Graves' hyperthyroidism and ophthalmopathy (dated by TCRdb to between 2018 and 2021). Library preparation employed multiplex PCR. The instrument given in TCRdb is Illumina HiSeq 2000. The TCR beta CDR3 regions were amplified from RNA transcripts. A first-round RT-PCR of the TCR CDR3 used the HTBI primer set with the Qiagen OneStep RT-PCR kit. TCRdb reworked the public reads: Q25 trimming with fastp, MiXCR clone assembly, productive beta chains retained. When rows share a CDR3 protein, they turn into one entry using the most common DNA and genes. The sample table lists around 690,000 distinct CDR3 sequences, around 15% of them with a count of one. The ten most abundant clones make up 15% to 19% of the sample. Sequencing was performed on blood. The receptors were gathered from a man aged 45 to 65 with Graves' hyperthyroidism.

This clonotype was seen many times. The CDR3 is CASTPRTGANTGELFF. The DNA of the CDR3 is TGCGCCAGCACACCCCGGACAGGGGCCAACACCGGGGAGCTGTTTTTT. The V and J genes are TRBV5-1 and TRBJ2-2, with 9 nucleotides matching TRBD1. Germline CDR1 reads SGHRS; CDR2 reads YFSETQ. Trimming took 6 bases from V and 2 from J; bases not matched to a gene: 8. The CDR3 runs to 16 residues.

This clonotype was picked up many times. This chain connects TRBV7-9 to TRBJ2-5; D call uncertain. V dropped 5 bases and J dropped 5 bases, with 18 bases sitting between them. CDR1 and CDR2 (germline): SEHNR, FQNEAQ (reference sequence). The CDR3 has 15 amino acids. The chain's CDR3 is CASSHLERVGETQYF. Written as DNA, the CDR3 is TGTGCCAGCAGCCACCTCGAACGGGTCGGGGAGACCCAGTACTTC.

This clonotype was detected many times. The rearrangement joins TRBV20-1 to TRBJ1-6; D perhaps matches TRBD1 (6 bases). CDR3 length: 12 residues. Looked up from germline, CDR1 is DFQATT and CDR2 is SNEGSKA (reference sequence). V was pared by 4 bases and J by 8 bases, with 9 bases between. DNA of the CDR3: TGCAGTGCTATCTCAGGGGATTCACCCCTCCACTTT. Translated, it gives CSAISGDSPLHF.

This clonotype came up many times. The chain couples TRBV2 to TRBJ2-7; the D gene is possibly TRBD1 (5 bases). Germline-derived CDR1 and CDR2 are SNHLY and FYNNEI. The V gene lost 3 bases and the J gene lost 1 base, with 10 bases spanning the gap. This CDR3 is 14 amino acids long. The DNA of the CDR3 is TGTGCCAGCAGTGAGTCACAGGTGTCCTACGAGCAGTACTTC. Translated, it gives CASSESQVSYEQYF.

This clonotype occurred a few times. V usage is TRBV7-3 and J usage is TRBJ2-5; tentatively, D is TRBD1 (6 bases). V was clipped by 4 bases and J by 0 bases, with 12 bases between them. CDR3 length equals 15 residues. Germline V CDR1 and CDR2: SGHTA, FQGTGA. The CDR3 nucleotides are TGTGCCAGCAGCTCCAATGGACAGTACCAAGAGACCCAGTACTTC. This codes for CASSSNGQYQETQYF.

The chain has TRBV29-1 and TRBJ2-7; D possibly corresponds to TRBD2 (6 bases). CDR3 length equals 13 residues. Trimming cost V 4 bases and J 3 bases, with 13 bases left between them. Germline-derived CDR1 and CDR2 are SQVTM and ANQGSEA. The CDR3 DNA follows: TGCAGCGTTGTTGGTAGCGGTATCTACGAGCAGTACTTC. This gives the protein CSVVGSGIYEQYF.

This clonotype was recorded many times. The junction departs from the called germline gene at one end, perhaps through a read error. V usage is TRBV4-1 and J usage is TRBJ2-7; D call uncertain. The CDR3 spans 13 residues. Germline values: CDR1 MGHRA, CDR2 YSYEKL. Here the CDR3 DNA reads TGCGCCAGCAGCCCAGGACGGTTCTACGAGCAGTGCTTC. Translating it yields CASSPGRFYEQCF.

This clonotype was counted ten times or more. The chain has TRBV28 and TRBJ2-4, with 12 positions matching TRBD1. Trimming took 6 bases from V and 0 from J; bases not matched to a gene: 12. The V gene's germline CDR1 is MDHEN and CDR2 SYDVKM. The CDR3 length is 19 residues. This CDR3 is CASSPRDRGHPLAKNIQYF. For the CDR3, the DNA is TGTGCCAGCAGCCCCCGGGACAGGGGGCACCCATTAGCCAAAAACATTCAGTACTTC. Using reference TRBV28 and TRBJ2-4 for the parts outside the CDR3, the full variable domain is DVKVTQSSRYLVKRTGEKVFLECVQDMDHENMFWYRQDPGLGLRLIYFSYDVKMKEKGDIPEGYSVSREKKERFSLILESASTNQTSMYLCASSPRDRGHPLAKNIQYFGAGTRLSVL.

The V and J genes are TRBV6-1 and TRBJ2-7; D remains unclear. CDR3 length: 14 residues. Germline CDR1 MNHNS, CDR2 SASEGT. The ends were cut back, 3 bases at V and 1 base at J, with 10 bases in the middle. The chain's CDR3 is CASSDTDRSYEQYF. CDR3 nucleotide sequence: TGTGCCAGCAGTGATACTGACCGGTCCTACGAGCAGTACTTC.

The DNA for the CDR3 is TGTGCCAGCAGCCAAGATGGGGGACTAGCGGGAGGTAATGAGCAGTTCTTC. Amino acid sequence: CASSQDGGLAGGNEQFF. The chain carries TRBV3-1 and TRBJ2-1; 15 positions agree with TRBD2. The CDR3 is 17 residues long. The junction had 4 bases not matched to a gene; V was cut back by 0 bases and J by 7 bases. Looked up from germline, CDR1 is LGHDT and CDR2 is YNNKEL (reference sequence).

This clonotype was seen at least ten times. The gene calls are TRBV7-9 and TRBJ2-5; TRBD2 matches at 10 bases. CDR3 length equals 16 residues. After removal of 0 bases from V and 5 bases from J, the junction contained 6 bases not matched to a gene. Germline CDR1 is SEHNR and CDR2 is FQNEAQ (reference sequence). The CDR3 DNA sequence: TGTGCCAGCAGCTTAGCTCTAGCGGGAGTGTTGGAGACCCAGTACTTC. Encoded protein: CASSLALAGVLETQYF. The entire variable domain, with the rest obtained from reference TRBV7-9 and TRBJ2-5, is as follows: DTGVSQNPRHKITKRGQNVTFRCDPISEHNRLYWYRQTLGQGPEFLTYFQNEAQLEKSRLLSDRFSAERPKGSFSTLEIQRTEQGDSAMYLCASSLALAGVLETQYFGPGTRLLVL.

This chain joins TRBV10-3 and TRBJ2-1, with TRBD1 matching over 9 bases. The CDR3 has 14 residues. J lost 5 bases, V lost 5 bases, and 4 bases had no gene match. Germline CDR1 is ENHRY and CDR2 is SYGVKD. In nucleotides, the CDR3 is TGTGCCATCAGTCCGGGACAGGGTCACAATGAGCAGTTCTTC. Protein product: CAISPGQGHNEQFF.

The table lists this clonotype with many counts. The genes are TRBV6-2 or TRBV6-3 and TRBJ2-6; D is unresolved. This CDR3 is 15 amino acids long. V was shortened by 4 bases and J by 2 bases, with 9 bases between the two germline ends. The germline V gene has CDR1 MNHEY and CDR2 SVGEGT. The CDR3 nucleotides are TGTGCCAGCAGTTGGACCGATCCTGGGGCCAACGTCCTGACTTTC. Amino acids: CASSWTDPGANVLTF.